This TCR beta chain was sequenced during a study of T-cell memory formation after mild COVID-19. Constant-segment primers were used for 5'RACE, and the resulting TCR alpha and TCR beta cDNA libraries carried sample barcodes and UMIs. TCRdb recomputed calls from the 5' RACE reads with MiXCR, one row per CDR3 protein. This sample has just over 60,000 distinct CDR3 sequences, with approximately 9% found just once. V shed 6 bases and J shed 0 bases, with 7 bases lying between them. The CDR3 sequence is 13 residues long. In the case of this clonotype: Its matching antigen is unknown.

Findings of the study overall: Day 37-peaking second-wave clones had unconfirmed SARS-CoV-2 specificity. Later expanders leaned toward CD4+, whereas clones contracting from day 15 to 85 were balanced CD4/CD8.

The sample was PBMCs or a T cell subset sorted from them (not recorded which). The rearrangement links TRBV12-3 or TRBV12-4 to TRBJ2-3; either TRBD1 or TRBD2 may fit D (5 bases each). The receptor was derived from a man aged 18 to 29 who had mild COVID-19 (a few samples of this study predate the infection). Cell type and time point are not known. CDR3 region: CASRGVSTDTQYF. Written as DNA, the CDR3 is TGTGCCAGCAGGGGGGTCAGCACAGATACGCAGTATTTT.